This T cell receptor (beta chain) was identified in a study of T-cell reconstitution after alpha-beta-depleted transplantation in children. Preparation of the TCRbeta library involved a method that used unique molecular identifiers. One entry per CDR3 protein results from TCRdb running MiXCR on the PCR reads. This repertoire shows fewer than 1 million distinct CDR3 sequences, 15% to 20% found once; its top ten account for roughly 5%. The V gene's germline CDR1 is SGDLS and CDR2 YYNGEE. V lost 4 bases, J lost 2 bases, and 20 bases stayed unmatched. The CDR3 spans 20 residues. Points from the study as a whole: Expanded graft clones, several hundred of them, were reportedly the source of alpha-beta T cells about two months after transplant. Surviving thymic progenitors and recipient T cells were the source of high TCRbeta diversity at day 60 in some patients. T-cell numbers and diversity, one year after transplant, stemmed largely from T cells that were newly produced.

Of note for this clonotype: As yet, its antigen is unknown.

The sequence came from a male patient younger than 18 who had a stem cell transplant for acute lymphoblastic leukemia, so the T cells may come from the graft donor. Material: PBMCs, mostly from graft donor cells, obtained 360 days after TCRalphabeta/CD19-depleted stem cell transplant. The chain combines TRBV9 with TRBJ2-1; 8 bases match TRBD2. The DNA for the CDR3 is TGTGCCAGCAGCCCCCGGACTAGCCGGTCTTTTACCCAAACCTACAATGAGCAGTTCTTC. Translated: CASSPRTSRSFTQTYNEQFF.